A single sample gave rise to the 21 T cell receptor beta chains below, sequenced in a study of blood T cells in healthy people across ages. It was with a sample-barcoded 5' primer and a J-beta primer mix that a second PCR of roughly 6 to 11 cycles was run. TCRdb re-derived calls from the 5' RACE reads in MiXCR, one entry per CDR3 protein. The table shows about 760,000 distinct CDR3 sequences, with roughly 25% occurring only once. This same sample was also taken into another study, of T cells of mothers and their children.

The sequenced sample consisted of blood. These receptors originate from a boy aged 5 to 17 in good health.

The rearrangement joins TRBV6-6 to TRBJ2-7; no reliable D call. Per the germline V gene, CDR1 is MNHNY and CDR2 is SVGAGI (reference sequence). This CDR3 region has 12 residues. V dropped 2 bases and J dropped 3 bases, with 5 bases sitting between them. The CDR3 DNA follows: TGTGCCAGCAGTTACCAGCTCTACGAGCAGTACTTC. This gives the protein CASSYQLYEQYF.

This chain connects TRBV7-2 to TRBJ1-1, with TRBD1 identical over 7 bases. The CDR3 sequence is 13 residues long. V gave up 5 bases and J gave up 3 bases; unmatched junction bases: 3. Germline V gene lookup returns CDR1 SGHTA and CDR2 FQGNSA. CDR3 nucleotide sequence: TGTGCCAGCAGCGGACAGGTCCACACTGAAGCTTTCTTT. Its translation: CASSGQVHTEAFF.

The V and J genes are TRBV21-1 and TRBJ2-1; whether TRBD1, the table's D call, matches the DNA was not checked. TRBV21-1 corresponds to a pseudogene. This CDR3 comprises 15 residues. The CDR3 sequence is CASSREGQVPNEQFF. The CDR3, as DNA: TGTGCCAGCAGCAGGGAGGGACAGGTACCAAATGAGCAGTTCTTC.

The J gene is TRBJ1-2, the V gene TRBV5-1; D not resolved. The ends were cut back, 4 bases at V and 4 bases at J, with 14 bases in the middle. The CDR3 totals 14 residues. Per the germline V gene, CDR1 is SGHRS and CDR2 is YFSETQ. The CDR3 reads CASSVQLMGYGYTF. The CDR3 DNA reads TGCGCCAGCAGCGTTCAGCTAATGGGCTATGGCTACACCTTC.

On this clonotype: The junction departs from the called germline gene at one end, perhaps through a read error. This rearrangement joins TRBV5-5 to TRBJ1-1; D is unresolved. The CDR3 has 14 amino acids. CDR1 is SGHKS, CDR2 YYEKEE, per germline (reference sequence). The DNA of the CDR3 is TGTGCCAGCAGCTTCCATAGCATGAACACTGAAGCTCTCTTT. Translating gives CASSFHSMNTEALF.

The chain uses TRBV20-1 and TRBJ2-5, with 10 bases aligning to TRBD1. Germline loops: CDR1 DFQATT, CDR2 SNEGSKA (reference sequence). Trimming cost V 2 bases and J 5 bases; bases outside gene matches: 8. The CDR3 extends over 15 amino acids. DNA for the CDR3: TGCAGTGCTAGAAGCGGGACAGGGGCGCGGGAGACCCAGTACTTC. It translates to CSARSGTGARETQYF.

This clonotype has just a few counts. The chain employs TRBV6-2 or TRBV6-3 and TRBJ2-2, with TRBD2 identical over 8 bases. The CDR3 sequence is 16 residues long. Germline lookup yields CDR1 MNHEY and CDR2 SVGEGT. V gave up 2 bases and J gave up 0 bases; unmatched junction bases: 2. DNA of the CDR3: TGTGCCAGCAGTTACCCGGGACTAGCGAACACCGGGGAGCTGTTTTTT. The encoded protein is CASSYPGLANTGELFF.

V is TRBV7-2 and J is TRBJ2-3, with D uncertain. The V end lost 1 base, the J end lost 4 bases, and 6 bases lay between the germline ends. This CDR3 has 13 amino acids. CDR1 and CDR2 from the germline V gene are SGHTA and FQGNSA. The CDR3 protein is CASSLGPPDTQYF. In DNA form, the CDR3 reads TGTGCCAGCAGCTTAGGTCCCCCAGATACGCAGTATTTT.

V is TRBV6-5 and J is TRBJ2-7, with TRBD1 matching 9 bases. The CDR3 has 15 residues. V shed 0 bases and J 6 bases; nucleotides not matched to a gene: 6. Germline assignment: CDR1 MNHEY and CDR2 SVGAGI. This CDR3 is CASSYSIQGASEQYF. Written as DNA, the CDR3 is TGTGCCAGCAGTTACTCGATACAGGGGGCAAGCGAGCAGTACTTC.

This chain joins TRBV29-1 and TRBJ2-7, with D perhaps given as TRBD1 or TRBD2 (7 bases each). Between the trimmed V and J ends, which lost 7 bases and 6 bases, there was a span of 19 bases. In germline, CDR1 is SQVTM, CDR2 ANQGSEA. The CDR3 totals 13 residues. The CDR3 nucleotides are TGCAGCGCGTGGGGAGGGGACAGAGGCGAGCAGTACTTC. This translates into CSAWGGDRGEQYF.

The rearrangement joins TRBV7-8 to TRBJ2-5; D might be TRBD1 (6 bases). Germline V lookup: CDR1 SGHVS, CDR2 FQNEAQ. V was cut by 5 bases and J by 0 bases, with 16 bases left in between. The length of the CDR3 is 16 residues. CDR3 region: CASSGQGHSYQETQYF. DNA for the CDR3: TGTGCCAGCAGCGGTCAGGGACACTCGTACCAAGAGACCCAGTACTTC.

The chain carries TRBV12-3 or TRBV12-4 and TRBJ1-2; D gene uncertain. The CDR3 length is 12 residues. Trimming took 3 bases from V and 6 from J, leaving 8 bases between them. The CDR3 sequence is CASSLALHGYTF. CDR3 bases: TGTGCCAGCAGTTTGGCCTTGCATGGCTACACCTTC.

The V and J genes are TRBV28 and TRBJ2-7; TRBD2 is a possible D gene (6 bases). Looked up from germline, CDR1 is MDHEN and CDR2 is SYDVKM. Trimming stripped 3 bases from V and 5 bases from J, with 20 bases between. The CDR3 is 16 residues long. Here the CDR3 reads CASSLLRDLKRHEQYF. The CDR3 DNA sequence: TGTGCCAGCAGTTTGTTGCGGGATCTTAAGAGGCACGAGCAGTACTTC.

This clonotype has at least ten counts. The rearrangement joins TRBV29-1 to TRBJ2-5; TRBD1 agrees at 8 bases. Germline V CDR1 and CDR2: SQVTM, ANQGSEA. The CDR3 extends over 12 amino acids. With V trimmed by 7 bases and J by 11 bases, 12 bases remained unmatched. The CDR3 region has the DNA TGCAGCGCACAGGGGGATCCGGGGGAGCAGTACTTC. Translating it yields CSAQGDPGEQYF.

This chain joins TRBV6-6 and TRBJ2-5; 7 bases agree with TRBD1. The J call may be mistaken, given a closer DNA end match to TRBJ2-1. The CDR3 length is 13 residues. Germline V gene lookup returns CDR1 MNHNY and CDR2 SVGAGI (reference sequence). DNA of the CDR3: TGTGCCAGCAGAGGGGGCGGTCTGGGTGAGCAGTTCTTC. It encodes CASRGGGLGEQFF.

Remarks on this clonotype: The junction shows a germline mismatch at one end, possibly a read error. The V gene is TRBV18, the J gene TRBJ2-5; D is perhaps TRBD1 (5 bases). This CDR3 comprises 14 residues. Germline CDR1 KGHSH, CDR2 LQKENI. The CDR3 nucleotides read TGTGCCAGCTCTCCACAGGAGACTTCCAGGACCCAGTACTTC. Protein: CASSPQETSRTQYF.

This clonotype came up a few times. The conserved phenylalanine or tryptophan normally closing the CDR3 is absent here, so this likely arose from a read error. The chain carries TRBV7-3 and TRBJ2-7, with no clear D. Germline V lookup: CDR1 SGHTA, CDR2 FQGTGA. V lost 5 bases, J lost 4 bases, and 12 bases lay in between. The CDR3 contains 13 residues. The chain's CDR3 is CASSLSPAYEQYL. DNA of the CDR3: TGTGCCAGCAGCCTTAGTCCGGCTTACGAGCAGTACCTC.

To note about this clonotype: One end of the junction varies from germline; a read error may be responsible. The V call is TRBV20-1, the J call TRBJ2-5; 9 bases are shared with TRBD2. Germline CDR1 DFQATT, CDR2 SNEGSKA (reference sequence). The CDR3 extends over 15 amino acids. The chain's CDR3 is CSALRLADIYNERFF. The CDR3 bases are TGCAGTGCTTTAAGACTAGCGGATATCTACAATGAGCGGTTCTTC.

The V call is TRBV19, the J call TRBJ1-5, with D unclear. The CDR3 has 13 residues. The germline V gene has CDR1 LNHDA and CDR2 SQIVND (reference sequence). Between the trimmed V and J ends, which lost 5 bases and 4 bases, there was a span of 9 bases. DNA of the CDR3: TGTGCCAGTAGTGGGTCGAGTAATCAGCCCCAGCATTTT. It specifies CASSGSSNQPQHF.

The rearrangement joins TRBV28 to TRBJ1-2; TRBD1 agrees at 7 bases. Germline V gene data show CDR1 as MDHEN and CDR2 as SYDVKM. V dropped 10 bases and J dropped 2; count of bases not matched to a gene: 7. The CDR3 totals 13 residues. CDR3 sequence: CATTRRGNYGYTF. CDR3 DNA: TGTGCCACTACTCGCAGGGGGAACTATGGCTACACCTTC.

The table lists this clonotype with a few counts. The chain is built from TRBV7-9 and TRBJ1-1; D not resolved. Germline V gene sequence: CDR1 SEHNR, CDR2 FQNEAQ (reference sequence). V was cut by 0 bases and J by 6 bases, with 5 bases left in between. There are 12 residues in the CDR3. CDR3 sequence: CASSLAVPEAFF. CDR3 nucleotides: TGTGCCAGCAGCTTAGCAGTCCCTGAAGCTTTCTTT.